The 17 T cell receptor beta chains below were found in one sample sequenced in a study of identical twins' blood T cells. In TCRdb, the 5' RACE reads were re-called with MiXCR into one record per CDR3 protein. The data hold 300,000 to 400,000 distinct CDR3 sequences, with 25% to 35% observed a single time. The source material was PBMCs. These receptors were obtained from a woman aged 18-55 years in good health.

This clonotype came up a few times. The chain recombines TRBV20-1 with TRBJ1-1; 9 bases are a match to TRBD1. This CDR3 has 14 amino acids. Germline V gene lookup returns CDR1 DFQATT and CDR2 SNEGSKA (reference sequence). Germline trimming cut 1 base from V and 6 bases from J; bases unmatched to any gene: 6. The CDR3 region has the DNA TGCAGTGCTAGAGGAGGGACAGGGACGCCTGAAGCTTTCTTT. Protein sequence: CSARGGTGTPEAFF.

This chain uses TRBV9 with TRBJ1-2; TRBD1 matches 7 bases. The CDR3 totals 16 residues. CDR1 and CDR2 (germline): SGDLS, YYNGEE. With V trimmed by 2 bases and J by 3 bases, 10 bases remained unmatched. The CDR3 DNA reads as TGTGCCAGCAGCGTCGATGAGACAGGGAGCTACTATGGCTACACCTTC. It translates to CASSVDETGSYYGYTF.

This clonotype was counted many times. The CDR3 is CASSVQGFHQPQHF. The DNA of the CDR3 is TGTGCCAGTAGTGTACAGGGCTTCCATCAGCCCCAGCATTTT. The chain recombines TRBV19 with TRBJ1-5; D is possibly TRBD1 (6 bases). The germline V gene encodes CDR1 LNHDA and CDR2 SQIVND (reference sequence). The CDR3 is made up of 14 amino acids. The V end was cut by 5 bases, the J end by 5 bases, with 13 bases between.

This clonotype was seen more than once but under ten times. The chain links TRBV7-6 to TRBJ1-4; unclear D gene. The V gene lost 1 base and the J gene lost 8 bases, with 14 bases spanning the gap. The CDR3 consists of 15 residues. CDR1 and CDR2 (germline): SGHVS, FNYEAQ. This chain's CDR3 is CASSLGRDPSEKLFF. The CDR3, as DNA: TGTGCCAGCAGCTTAGGTCGAGACCCGTCGGAAAAACTGTTTTTT.

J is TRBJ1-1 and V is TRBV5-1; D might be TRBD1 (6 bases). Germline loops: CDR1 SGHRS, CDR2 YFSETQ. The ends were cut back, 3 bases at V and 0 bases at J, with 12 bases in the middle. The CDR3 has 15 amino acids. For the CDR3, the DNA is TGCGCCAGCAGCTCCCAGGGGCGGGTGAACACTGAAGCTTTCTTT. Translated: CASSSQGRVNTEAFF.

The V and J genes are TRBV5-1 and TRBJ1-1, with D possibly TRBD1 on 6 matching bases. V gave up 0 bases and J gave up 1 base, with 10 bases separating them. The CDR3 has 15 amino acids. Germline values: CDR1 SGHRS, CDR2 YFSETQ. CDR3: CASSLGGQPNTEAFF. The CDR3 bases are TGCGCCAGCAGCTTGGGTGGACAGCCGAACACTGAAGCTTTCTTT.

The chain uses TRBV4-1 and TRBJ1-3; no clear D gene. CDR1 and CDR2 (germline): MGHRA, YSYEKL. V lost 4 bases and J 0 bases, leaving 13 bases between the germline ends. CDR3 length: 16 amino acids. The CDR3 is CASSRGLKLSGNTIYF. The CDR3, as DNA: TGCGCCAGCAGCCGGGGTCTTAAACTCTCTGGAAACACCATATATTTT.

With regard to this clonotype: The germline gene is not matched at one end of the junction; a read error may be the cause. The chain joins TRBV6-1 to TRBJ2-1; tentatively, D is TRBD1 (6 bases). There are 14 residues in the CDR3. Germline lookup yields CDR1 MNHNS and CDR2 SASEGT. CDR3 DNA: TGTGCCGGCAGGTGGGACACGGTCTACAATGAGCAGTTCTTC. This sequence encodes CAGRWDTVYNEQFF.

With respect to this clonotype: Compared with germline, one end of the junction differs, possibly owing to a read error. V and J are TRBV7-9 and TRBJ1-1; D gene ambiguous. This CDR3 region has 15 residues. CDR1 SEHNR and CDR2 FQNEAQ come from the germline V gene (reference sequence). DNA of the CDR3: TGTGCCATCAGCACCAGGACCAGGATGAACGCTGAAGCTTTCTTT. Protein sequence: CAISTRTRMNAEAFF.

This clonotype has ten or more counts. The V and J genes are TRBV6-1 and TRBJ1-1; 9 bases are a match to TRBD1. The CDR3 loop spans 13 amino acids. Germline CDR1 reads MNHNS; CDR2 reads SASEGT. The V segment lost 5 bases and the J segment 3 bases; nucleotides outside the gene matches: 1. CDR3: CASSRQGDTEAFF. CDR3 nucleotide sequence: TGTGCCAGCAGTAGACAGGGGGACACTGAAGCTTTCTTT.

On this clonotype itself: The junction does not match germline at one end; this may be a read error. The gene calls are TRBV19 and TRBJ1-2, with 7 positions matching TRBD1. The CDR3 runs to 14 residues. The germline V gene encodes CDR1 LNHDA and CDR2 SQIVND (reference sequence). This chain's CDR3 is CASSDGQVYYGYTF. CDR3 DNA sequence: TGTGCCAGTAGTGACGGACAGGTCTACTACGGCTACACCTTC.

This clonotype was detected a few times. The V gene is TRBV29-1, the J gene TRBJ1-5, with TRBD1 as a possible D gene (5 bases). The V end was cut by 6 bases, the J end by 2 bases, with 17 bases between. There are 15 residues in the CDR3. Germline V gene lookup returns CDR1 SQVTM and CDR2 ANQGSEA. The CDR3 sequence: CSVALLEGGNQPQHF. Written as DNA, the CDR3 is TGCAGCGTCGCCCTTTTGGAAGGGGGCAATCAGCCCCAGCATTTT.

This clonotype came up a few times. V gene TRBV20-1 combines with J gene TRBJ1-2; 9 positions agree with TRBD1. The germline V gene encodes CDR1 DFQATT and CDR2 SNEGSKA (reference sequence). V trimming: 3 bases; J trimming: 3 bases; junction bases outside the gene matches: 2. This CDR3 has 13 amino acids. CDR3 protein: CSARGDRDYGYTF. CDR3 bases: TGCAGTGCTAGGGGGGACAGGGACTATGGCTACACCTTC.

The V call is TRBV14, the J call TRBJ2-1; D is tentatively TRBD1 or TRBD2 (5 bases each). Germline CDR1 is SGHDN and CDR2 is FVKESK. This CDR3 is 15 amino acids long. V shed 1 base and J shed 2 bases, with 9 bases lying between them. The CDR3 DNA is TGTGCCAGCAGCCAAGGGGACCGGCCCTACAATGAGCAGTTCTTC. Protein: CASSQGDRPYNEQFF.

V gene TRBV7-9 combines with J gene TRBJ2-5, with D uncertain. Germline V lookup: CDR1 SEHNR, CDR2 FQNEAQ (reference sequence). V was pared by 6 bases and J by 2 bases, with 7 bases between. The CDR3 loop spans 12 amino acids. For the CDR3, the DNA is TGTGCCAGCAGTCGAGATCAAGAGACCCAGTACTTC. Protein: CASSRDQETQYF.

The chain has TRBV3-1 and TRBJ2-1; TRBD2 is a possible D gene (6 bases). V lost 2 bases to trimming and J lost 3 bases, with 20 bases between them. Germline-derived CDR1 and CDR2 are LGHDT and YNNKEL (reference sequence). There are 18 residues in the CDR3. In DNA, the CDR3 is TGTGCCAGCAGCCAACCCCTAGACGGGAGCGCCATCTACAATGAGCAGTTCTTC. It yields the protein CASSQPLDGSAIYNEQFF.

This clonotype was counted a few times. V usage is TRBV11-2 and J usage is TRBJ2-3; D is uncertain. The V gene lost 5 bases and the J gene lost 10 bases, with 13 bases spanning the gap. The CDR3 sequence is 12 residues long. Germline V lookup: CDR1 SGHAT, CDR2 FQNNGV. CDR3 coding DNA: TGTGCCAGCAGCCCGAGTTCCGAGGCGCAGTATTTT. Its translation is CASSPSSEAQYF.